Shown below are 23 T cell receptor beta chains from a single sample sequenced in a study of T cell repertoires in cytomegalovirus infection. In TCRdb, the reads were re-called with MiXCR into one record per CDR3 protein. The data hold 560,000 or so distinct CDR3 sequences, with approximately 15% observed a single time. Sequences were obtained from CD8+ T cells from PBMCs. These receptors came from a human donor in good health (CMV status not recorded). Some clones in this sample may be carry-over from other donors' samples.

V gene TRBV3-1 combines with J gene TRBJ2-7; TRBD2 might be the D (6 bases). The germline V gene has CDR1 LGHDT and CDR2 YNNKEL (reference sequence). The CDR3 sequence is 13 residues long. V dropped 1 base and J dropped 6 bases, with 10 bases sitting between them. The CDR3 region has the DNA TGTGCCAGCAGCCAAGGGACTAAACGCGAGCAGTACTTC. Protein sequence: CASSQGTKREQYF.

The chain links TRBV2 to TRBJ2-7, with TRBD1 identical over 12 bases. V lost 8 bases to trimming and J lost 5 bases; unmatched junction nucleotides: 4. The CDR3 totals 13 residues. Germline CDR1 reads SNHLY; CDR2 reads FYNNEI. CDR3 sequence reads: CASGDRGLNEQYF. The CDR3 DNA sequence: TGTGCCAGCGGGGACAGGGGGCTGAACGAGCAGTACTTC.

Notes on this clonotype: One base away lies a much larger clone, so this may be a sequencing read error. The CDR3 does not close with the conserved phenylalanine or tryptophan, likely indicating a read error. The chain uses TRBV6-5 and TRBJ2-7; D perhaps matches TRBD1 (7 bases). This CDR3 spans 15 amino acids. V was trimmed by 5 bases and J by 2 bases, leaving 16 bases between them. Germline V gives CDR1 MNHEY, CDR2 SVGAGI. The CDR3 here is CASSPQGGNPYEQYL. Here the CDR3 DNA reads TGTGCCAGCAGTCCCCAGGGGGGAAATCCCTACGAGCAGTACTTA.

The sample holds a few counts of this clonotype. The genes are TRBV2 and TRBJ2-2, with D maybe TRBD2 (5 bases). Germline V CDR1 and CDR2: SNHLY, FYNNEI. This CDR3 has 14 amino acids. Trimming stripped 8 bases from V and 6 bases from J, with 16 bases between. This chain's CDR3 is CASETTSLPGELFF. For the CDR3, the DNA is TGTGCCAGCGAGACTACCTCCCTACCCGGGGAGCTGTTTTTT.

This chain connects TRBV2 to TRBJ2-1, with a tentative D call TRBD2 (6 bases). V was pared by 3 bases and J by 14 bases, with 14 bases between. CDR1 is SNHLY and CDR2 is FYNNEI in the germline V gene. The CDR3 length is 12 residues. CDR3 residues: CASSDGDWREFF. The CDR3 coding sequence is TGTGCCAGCAGTGACGGGGACTGGCGAGAGTTCTTC.

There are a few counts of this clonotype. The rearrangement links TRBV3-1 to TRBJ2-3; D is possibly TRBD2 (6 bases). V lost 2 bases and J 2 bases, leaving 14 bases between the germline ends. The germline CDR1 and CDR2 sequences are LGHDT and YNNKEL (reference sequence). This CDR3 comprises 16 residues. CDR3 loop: CASSQLAHNVTDTQYF. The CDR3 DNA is TGTGCCAGCAGCCAACTAGCGCATAATGTCACAGATACGCAGTATTTT.

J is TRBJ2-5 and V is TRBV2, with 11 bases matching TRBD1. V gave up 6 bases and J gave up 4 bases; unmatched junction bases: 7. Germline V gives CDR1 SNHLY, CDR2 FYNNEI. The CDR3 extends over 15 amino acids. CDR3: CASRFRDRGRETQYF. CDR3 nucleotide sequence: TGTGCCAGCAGGTTCCGGGACAGGGGGAGAGAGACCCAGTACTTC.

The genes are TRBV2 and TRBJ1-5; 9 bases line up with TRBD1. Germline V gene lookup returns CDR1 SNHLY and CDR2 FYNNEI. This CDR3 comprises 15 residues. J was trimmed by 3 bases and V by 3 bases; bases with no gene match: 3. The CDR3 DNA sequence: TGTGCCAGCAGTGAGGGACAGGGTTACAATCAGCCCCAGCATTTT. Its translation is CASSEGQGYNQPQHF.

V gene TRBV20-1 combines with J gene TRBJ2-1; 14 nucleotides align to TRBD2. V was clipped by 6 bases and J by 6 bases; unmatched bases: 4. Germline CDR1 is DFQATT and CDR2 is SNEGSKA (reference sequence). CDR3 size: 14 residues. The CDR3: CSARTSGGFNEQFF. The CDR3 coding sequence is TGCAGTGCCAGGACTAGCGGGGGGTTCAATGAGCAGTTCTTC.

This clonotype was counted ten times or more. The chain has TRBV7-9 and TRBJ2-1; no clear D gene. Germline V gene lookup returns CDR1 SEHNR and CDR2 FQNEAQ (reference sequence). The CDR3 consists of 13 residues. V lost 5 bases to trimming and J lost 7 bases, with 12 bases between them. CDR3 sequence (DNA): TGTGCCAGCAGCCCAGGATTGGGGAATGAGCAGTTCTTC. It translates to CASSPGLGNEQFF. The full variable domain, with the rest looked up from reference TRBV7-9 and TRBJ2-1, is DTGVSQNPRHKITKRGQNVTFRCDPISEHNRLYWYRQTLGQGPEFLTYFQNEAQLEKSRLLSDRFSAERPKGSFSTLEIQRTEQGDSAMYLCASSPGLGNEQFFGPGTRLTVL.

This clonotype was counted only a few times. This CDR3 is CSARQGVNQPQHF. For the CDR3, the DNA is TGCAGTGCTAGACAGGGTGTAAATCAGCCCCAGCATTTT. The chain carries TRBV20-1 and TRBJ1-5; a possible D gene is TRBD1 (5 bases). This CDR3 spans 13 amino acids. V lost 2 bases and J lost 4, with 9 bases in between. From germline, CDR1 is DFQATT and CDR2 SNEGSKA (reference sequence).

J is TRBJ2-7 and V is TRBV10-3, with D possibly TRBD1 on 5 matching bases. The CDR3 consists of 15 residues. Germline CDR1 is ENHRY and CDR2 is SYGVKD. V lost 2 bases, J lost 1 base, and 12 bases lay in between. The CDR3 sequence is CAISEDSGLSYEQYF. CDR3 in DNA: TGTGCCATCAGTGAGGATTCAGGGCTTTCCTACGAGCAGTACTTC.

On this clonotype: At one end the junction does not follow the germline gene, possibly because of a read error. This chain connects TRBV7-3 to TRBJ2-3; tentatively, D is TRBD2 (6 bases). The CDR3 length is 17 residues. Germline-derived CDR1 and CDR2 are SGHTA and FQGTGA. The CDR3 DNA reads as TGTGCCAGCAGCGCCCCACGGGACTCCCCTAGCACAGAGACGCAGTATTTT. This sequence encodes CASSAPRDSPSTETQYF.

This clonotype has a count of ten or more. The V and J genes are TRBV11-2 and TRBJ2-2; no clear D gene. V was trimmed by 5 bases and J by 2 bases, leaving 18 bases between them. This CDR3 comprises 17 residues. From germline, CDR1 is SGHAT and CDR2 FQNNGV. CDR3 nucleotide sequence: TGTGCCAGCAGCCCAGTCAATTCGGCATATAACACCGGGGAGCTGTTTTTT. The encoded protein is CASSPVNSAYNTGELFF.

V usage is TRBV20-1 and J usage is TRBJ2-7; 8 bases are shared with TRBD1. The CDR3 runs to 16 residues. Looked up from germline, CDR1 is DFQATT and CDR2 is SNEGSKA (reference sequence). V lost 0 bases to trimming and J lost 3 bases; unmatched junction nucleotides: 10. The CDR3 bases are TGCAGTGCTAGAGACTATACAGGACAGGGCCTCTACGAGCAGTACTTC. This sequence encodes CSARDYTGQGLYEQYF.

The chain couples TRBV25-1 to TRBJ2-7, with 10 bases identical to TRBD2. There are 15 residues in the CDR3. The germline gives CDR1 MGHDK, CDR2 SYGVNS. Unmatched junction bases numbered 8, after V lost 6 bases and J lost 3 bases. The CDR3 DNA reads TGTGCCAGCAGGGGGATCCTAGCGGGAGTCTACGAGCAGTACTTC. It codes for CASRGILAGVYEQYF.

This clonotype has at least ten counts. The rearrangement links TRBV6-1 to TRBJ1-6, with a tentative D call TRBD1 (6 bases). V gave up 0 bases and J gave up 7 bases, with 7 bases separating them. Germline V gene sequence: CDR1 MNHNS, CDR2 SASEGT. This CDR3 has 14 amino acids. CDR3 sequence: CASSEARGNSPLHF. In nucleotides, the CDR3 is TGTGCCAGCAGTGAAGCAAGGGGGAATTCACCCCTCCACTTT.

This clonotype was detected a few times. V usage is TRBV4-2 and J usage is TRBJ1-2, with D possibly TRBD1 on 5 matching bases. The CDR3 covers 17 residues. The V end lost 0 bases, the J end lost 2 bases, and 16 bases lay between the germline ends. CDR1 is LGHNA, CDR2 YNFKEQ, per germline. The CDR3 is CASSQDSGGLENYGYTF. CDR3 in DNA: TGTGCCAGCAGCCAAGATAGCGGGGGTCTTGAGAACTATGGCTACACCTTC.

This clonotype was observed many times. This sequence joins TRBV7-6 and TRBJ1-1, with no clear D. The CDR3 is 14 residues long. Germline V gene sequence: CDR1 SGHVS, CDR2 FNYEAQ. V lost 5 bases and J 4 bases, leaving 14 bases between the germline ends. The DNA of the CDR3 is TGTGCCAGCAGCACGACCAGGAGGGTCACTGAAGCTTTCTTT. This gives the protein CASSTTRRVTEAFF.

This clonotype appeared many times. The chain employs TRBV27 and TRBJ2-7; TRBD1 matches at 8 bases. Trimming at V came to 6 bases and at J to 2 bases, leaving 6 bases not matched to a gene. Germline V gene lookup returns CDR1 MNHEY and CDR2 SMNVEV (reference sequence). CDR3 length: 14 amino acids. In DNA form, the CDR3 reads TGTGCCAGCAGCTTGTCGACAGGGGCCTACGAGCAGTACTTC. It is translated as CASSLSTGAYEQYF.

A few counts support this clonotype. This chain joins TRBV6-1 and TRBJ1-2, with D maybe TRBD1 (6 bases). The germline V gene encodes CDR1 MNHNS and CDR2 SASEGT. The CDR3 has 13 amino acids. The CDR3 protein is CVAVQGSNYGYTF. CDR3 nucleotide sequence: TGTGTCGCGGTACAGGGTTCAAACTATGGCTACACCTTC.

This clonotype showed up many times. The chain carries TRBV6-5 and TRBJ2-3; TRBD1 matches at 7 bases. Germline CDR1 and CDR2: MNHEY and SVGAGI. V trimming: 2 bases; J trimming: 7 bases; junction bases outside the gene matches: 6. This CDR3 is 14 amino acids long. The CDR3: CASSYEGGRNTQYF. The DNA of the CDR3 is TGTGCCAGCAGTTACGAAGGGGGCCGGAATACGCAGTATTTT.

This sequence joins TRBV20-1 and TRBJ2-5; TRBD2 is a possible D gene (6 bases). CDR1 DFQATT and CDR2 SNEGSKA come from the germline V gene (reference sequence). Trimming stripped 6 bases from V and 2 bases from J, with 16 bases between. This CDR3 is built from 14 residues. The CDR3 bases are TGCAGTGCAATCCGGAGGGGATCTCAAGAGACCCAGTACTTC. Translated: CSAIRRGSQETQYF.